Sequencing of this T cell receptor (beta chain) was carried out in a study of cytotoxic CD8 clonotypes in ibrutinib-treated CLL. This CDR3 comprises 16 residues. V lost 5 bases to trimming and J lost 5 bases; unmatched junction nucleotides: 8. Germline values: CDR1 SGHTA, CDR2 FQGNSA. This table comes from immunoSEQ multiplex PCR, and its TCRdb copy is limited to in-frame clones, with some not included. The data contain around 310,000 clones, around four fifths of them singletons. Points from the study as a whole: Increased clonality at ibrutinib response gave way to a return toward baseline at progression.

Worth noting for this clone: Its antigen is not known.

The sample was PBMCs, taken before ibrutinib treatment. This sequence originates from a human donor with chronic lymphocytic leukemia. This chain links TRBV7-2 with TRBJ2-1; 11 bases align to TRBD2. The CDR3 sequence: CASSIVSGRADNEQFF. The CDR3 bases are TGTGCCAGCAGCATCGTTAGCGGGAGGGCCGACAATGAGCAGTTCTTC.